Following are 14 T cell receptor beta chains from one sample sequenced in a study of T cell responses to AZD1222 COVID-19 vaccine. Sequencing was performed with immunoSEQ multiplex PCR; in TCRdb, only in-frame clones are kept and a portion is missing. The profile covers approximately 150,000 clones, with 80% to 95% appearing a single time and roughly 1.2% taken by the ten largest. The specimen comprised peripheral blood, sampled 28 days after the second AZD1222 dose. The receptors were gathered from an adult who received the AZD1222 COVID-19 vaccine.

The chain uses TRBV29-1 and TRBJ2-5; TRBD2 matches at 7 bases. CDR1 is SQVTM, CDR2 ANQGSEA, per germline. CDR3 length: 14 residues. V shed 3 bases and J 7 bases; nucleotides not matched to a gene: 11. The CDR3 DNA reads TGCAGCGTTGACGTCGGACTAGTACGGGGGACCCAGTACTTC. Translating it yields CSVDVGLVRGTQYF. Supplemented by reference TRBV29-1 and TRBJ2-5, the full variable domain reads SAVISQKPSRDICQRGTSLTIQCQVDSQVTMMFWYRQQPGQSLTLIATANQGSEATYESGFVIDKFPISRPNLTFSTLTVSNMSPEDSSIYLCSVDVGLVRGTQYFGPGTRLLVL.

The chain carries TRBV27 and TRBJ1-5; 7 bases match TRBD1. Germline CDR1 is MNHEY and CDR2 is SMNVEV (reference sequence). The ends lost 2 bases at V and 1 base at J; junction bases unmatched: 5. The CDR3 is 16 amino acids. The CDR3 sequence: CASSLMGQPSNQPQHF. The CDR3 DNA reads as TGTGCCAGCAGTTTAATGGGACAGCCAAGCAATCAGCCCCAGCATTTT.

The rearrangement uses TRBV24-1 and TRBJ1-2; 10 bases map to TRBD1. J gave up 8 bases and V 2 bases, and 4 bases lay outside the gene matches. This CDR3 spans 14 amino acids. Germline CDR1 is KGHDR and CDR2 is SFDVKD. CDR3 sequence reads: CATSDSGTGDGYTF. Written as DNA, the CDR3 is TGTGCCACCAGTGATTCCGGGACAGGGGACGGCTACACCTTC.

The rearrangement links TRBV27 to TRBJ2-7, with a tentative D call TRBD1 (6 bases). CDR3 length: 17 amino acids. Trimming stripped 3 bases from V and 2 bases from J, with 20 bases between. In germline, CDR1 is MNHEY, CDR2 SMNVEV (reference sequence). The CDR3 nucleotides read TGTGCCAGCAGTTTTTGGCTAGAGGCAGGGGAAGCCTACGAGCAGTACTTC. Protein sequence: CASSFWLEAGEAYEQYF.

The gene calls are TRBV24-1 and TRBJ1-1; D unresolved. This CDR3 has 13 amino acids. With 4 bases removed from V and 6 bases from J, the gap between germline ends came to 11 bases. Germline V CDR1 and CDR2: KGHDR, SFDVKD. The CDR3 is CATSEGHRPEAFF. CDR3 DNA sequence: TGTGCCACCAGTGAGGGCCATCGGCCTGAAGCTTTCTTT.

This rearrangement joins TRBV3-1 (or the pseudogene TRBV3-2) to TRBJ1-3; D may be TRBD1 (6 bases). Germline values: CDR1 LGHDT, CDR2 YNNKEL (reference sequence). The CDR3 runs 16 residues. V was cut by 5 bases and J by 0 bases, with 14 bases left in between. The CDR3, as DNA: TGTGCCAGCAGCTTTGGGAGGGGGTCCTCTGGAAACACCATATATTTT. Protein sequence: CASSFGRGSSGNTIYF.

J is TRBJ1-2 and V is TRBV25-1; D not certain. The length of the CDR3 is 15 residues. Per the germline V gene, CDR1 is MGHDK and CDR2 is SYGVNS. Deletions cut 0 bases from V and 6 bases from J, with 14 bases between. CDR3 sequence: CASSEYTIGGDGYTF. CDR3 bases: TGTGCCAGCAGTGAATATACAATCGGTGGGGATGGCTACACCTTC.

The chain is built from TRBV4-2 and TRBJ2-1, with 13 nucleotides matching TRBD2. Germline loops: CDR1 LGHNA, CDR2 YNFKEQ. V shed 5 bases, J shed 4 bases, and the junction held 5 bases outside the gene matches. CDR3 length equals 16 residues. The CDR3 here is CASSTTSGGFYNEQFF. In DNA form, the CDR3 reads TGTGCCAGCAGCACGACTAGCGGGGGGTTTTACAATGAGCAGTTCTTC.

J is TRBJ2-7 and V is TRBV24-1, with D unresolved. With 9 bases removed from V and 2 bases from J, the gap between germline ends came to 10 bases. The CDR3 consists of 12 residues. Germline CDR1 KGHDR, CDR2 SFDVKD. DNA for the CDR3: TGTGCCACCTCTCCCGGACCCTACGAGCAGTACTTC. This gives the protein CATSPGPYEQYF.

The chain couples TRBV4-1 to TRBJ1-2; D is undetermined. The CDR3 spans 13 residues. V dropped 3 bases and J dropped 4 bases, with 9 bases sitting between them. Germline lookup yields CDR1 MGHRA and CDR2 YSYEKL. The CDR3 DNA follows: TGCGCCAGCAGCCAGGGTGGTGGCTATGGCTACACCTTC. Encoded protein: CASSQGGGYGYTF.

This rearrangement joins TRBV5-1 to TRBJ2-3; D may be TRBD2 (6 bases). Per the germline V gene, CDR1 is SGHRS and CDR2 is YFSETQ. V lost 4 bases, J lost 5 bases, and 26 bases lay in between. This CDR3 has 18 residues. For the CDR3, the DNA is TGCGCCAGCAGCCGACCAAGGGACTCGCCGGCCTGGGGAGATACGCAGTATTTT. Amino acids: CASSRPRDSPAWGDTQYF.

CDR3 sequence (DNA): TGTGCCAGTAGTATAGATCAGAGAGCGGGAGGGTCTTACGAGCAGTACTTC. This codes for CASSIDQRAGGSYEQYF. The rearrangement uses TRBV19 and TRBJ2-7; 10 bases agree with TRBD2. The CDR3 sequence is 17 residues long. With 0 bases clipped from V and 4 bases from J, the junction kept 9 bases outside the gene matches. Germline lookup yields CDR1 LNHDA and CDR2 SQIVND (reference sequence).

This clone was observed a handful of times. The chain links TRBV11-2 to TRBJ2-7; weak D call: TRBD1 (6 bases). CDR3 size: 14 residues. Looked up from germline, CDR1 is SGHAT and CDR2 is FQNNGV. The V end lost 1 base, the J end lost 2 bases, and 9 bases lay between the germline ends. CDR3 residues: CASSLASGAYEQYF. In nucleotides, the CDR3 is TGTGCCAGCAGCTTAGCATCAGGGGCCTACGAGCAGTACTTC.

This clone was counted once. J is TRBJ2-3 and V is TRBV27; the D gene is possibly TRBD1 (6 bases). The CDR3 consists of 12 residues. CDR1 is MNHEY, CDR2 SMNVEV, per germline (reference sequence). V dropped 11 bases and J dropped 4 bases, with 13 bases sitting between them. CDR3 nucleotide sequence: TGTGCCTCCAGGGGCGATGCAGATACGCAGTATTTT. Amino acid sequence: CASRGDADTQYF.